This T cell receptor beta chain was sequenced during a study of T-cell reconstitution after alpha-beta-depleted transplantation in children. Using unique molecular identifiers, the investigators prepared the TCRbeta library. TCRdb passed the PCR reads through MiXCR, listing each CDR3 protein once. The sample yields about 980,000 distinct CDR3 sequences, about 31% seen once. V was shortened by 0 bases and J by 5 bases, with 10 bases between the two germline ends. Looked up from germline, CDR1 is DFQATT and CDR2 is SNEGSKA (reference sequence). CDR3 length: 13 residues. This clonotype was detected a few times.

This sequence joins TRBV20-1 and TRBJ2-5; D remains unclear. Here the sequenced sample was PBMCs, mostly from graft donor cells, taken 360 days after TCRalphabeta/CD19-depleted stem cell transplant. The TCR originated in a boy less than two years old who had a stem cell transplant for SCID, so the T cells may come from the graft donor. CDR3 coding DNA: TGCAGTGCTAGAGATACAGTTTTGGAGACCCAGTACTTC. This sequence encodes CSARDTVLETQYF.